Each of the 28 T cell receptor beta chains below was sequenced from the same sample in a study of OX40 agonist ivuxolimab in advanced cancers. Sequencing was performed with immunoSEQ multiplex PCR; in TCRdb, only in-frame clones are kept and a portion is missing. This table holds tens of thousands of clones, 86% found once. This material consisted of CD4+ or CD8+ T cells sorted from blood, taken in a trial of the OX40 agonist ivuxolimab. The source of these receptors is an adult with an advanced solid tumor such as melanoma, head and neck, liver or kidney cancer.

The chain joins TRBV30 to TRBJ2-7; 7 nucleotides line up with TRBD2. Trimming took 3 bases from V and 0 from J; bases not matched to a gene: 2. The CDR3 extends over 13 amino acids. The germline CDR1 and CDR2 sequences are GTSNPN and SVGIG (reference sequence). CDR3 protein: CAWRGGSSYEQYF. In DNA form, the CDR3 reads TGTGCCTGGAGGGGCGGGAGCTCCTACGAGCAGTACTTC.

The chain recombines TRBV6-4 with TRBJ2-2; D may be TRBD2 (6 bases). V lost 4 bases and J 5 bases, leaving 11 bases between the germline ends. Germline CDR1 MRHNA, CDR2 SNTAGT. This CDR3 is 14 amino acids long. The CDR3: CASSVASETGELFF. Here the CDR3 DNA reads TGTGCCAGCAGTGTGGCTAGCGAGACCGGGGAGCTGTTTTTT.

The V call is TRBV29-1, the J call TRBJ1-1; TRBD1 aligns across 9 bases. Germline V gene data show CDR1 as SQVTM and CDR2 as ANQGSEA. The V segment lost 6 bases and the J segment 3 bases; nucleotides outside the gene matches: 8. The CDR3 loop spans 14 amino acids. The CDR3 loop reads CSVGGTGFHTEAFF. CDR3 nucleotide sequence: TGCAGCGTGGGGGGGACAGGGTTTCACACTGAAGCTTTCTTT.

This clone was found once. The chain's CDR3 is CAWSPSSEKLFF. CDR3 bases: TGTGCCTGGAGTCCCTCGAGTGAAAAACTGTTTTTT. The chain couples TRBV30 to TRBJ1-4; no definite D call. CDR1 and CDR2 (germline): GTSNPN, SVGIG (reference sequence). CDR3 length: 12 residues. The ends were cut back, 2 bases at V and 7 bases at J, with 8 bases in the middle.

The chain uses TRBV6-5 and TRBJ2-7; 8 nucleotides line up with TRBD2. This CDR3 comprises 15 residues. Trimming removed 0 bases from V and 5 bases from J; junction bases left unmatched: 6. Per the germline V gene, CDR1 is MNHEY and CDR2 is SVGAGI. This CDR3 is CASSYSTGGFDEQYF. The CDR3 DNA reads TGTGCCAGCAGTTACTCGACGGGAGGGTTCGACGAGCAGTACTTC.

The CDR3 DNA is TGTGCCAGCACCCCGGCGGGACTAGTCTTCGGCACAGATACGCAGTATTTT. It translates to CASTPAGLVFGTDTQYF. The V gene is TRBV7-8, the J gene TRBJ2-3; TRBD2 matches at 8 bases. The length of the CDR3 is 17 residues. CDR1 is SGHVS, CDR2 FQNEAQ, per germline. Trimming removed 7 bases from V and 1 base from J; junction bases left unmatched: 13.

The chain recombines TRBV19 with TRBJ1-1; 7 bases align to TRBD1. The CDR3 is made up of 12 amino acids. J lost 5 bases, V lost 5 bases, and 2 bases had no gene match. Germline V lookup: CDR1 LNHDA, CDR2 SQIVND (reference sequence). This CDR3 reads CASSQGETEAFF. For the CDR3, the DNA is TGTGCCAGTAGTCAGGGGGAAACTGAAGCTTTCTTT.

Comments on this clone: The sample holds other DNA sequences that translate to the same CDR3. V gene TRBV11-1 combines with J gene TRBJ2-7; D is unclear. The V end was cut by 1 base, the J end by 4 bases, with 5 bases between. The CDR3 has 12 residues. Looked up from germline, CDR1 is SGHAT and CDR2 is FQDESV (reference sequence). The CDR3 loop reads CASSLVGYEQYF. The CDR3 coding sequence is TGTGCCAGCAGCTTAGTAGGGTACGAGCAGTACTTC.

The rearrangement links TRBV19 to TRBJ2-3; 7 bases line up with TRBD2. Germline V gene data show CDR1 as LNHDA and CDR2 as SQIVND (reference sequence). The V and J ends lost 6 bases and 3 bases, in that order; junction bases with no gene match: 6. The length of the CDR3 is 14 residues. CDR3 coding DNA: TGTGCCAGTAGAGAAGAGGGAGGGACAGATACGCAGTATTTT. Translation: CASREEGGTDTQYF.

CDR3: CAWSVNGGRSEAFF. In DNA, the CDR3 is TGTGCCTGGAGTGTAAATGGGGGGCGCTCTGAAGCTTTCTTT. The J gene is TRBJ1-1, the V gene TRBV30, with D maybe TRBD1 (6 bases). CDR3 size: 14 residues. Trimming removed 0 bases from V and 6 bases from J, with 14 bases in between. Germline-derived CDR1 and CDR2 are GTSNPN and SVGIG (reference sequence).

The chain uses TRBV5-8 and TRBJ2-1; 12 bases agree with TRBD2. Germline CDR1 and CDR2: SGHTS and YDEGEE. This CDR3 contains 18 residues. After removal of 0 bases from V and 3 bases from J, the junction contained 7 bases not matched to a gene. The CDR3 protein is CASSLESGLAGNYNEQFF. Written as DNA, the CDR3 is TGTGCCAGCAGCTTGGAATCGGGACTAGCGGGCAACTACAATGAGCAGTTCTTC.

The V gene is TRBV19, the J gene TRBJ1-5, with 9 bases fitting TRBD1. The length of the CDR3 is 15 residues. The germline gives CDR1 LNHDA, CDR2 SQIVND (reference sequence). After removal of 4 bases from V and 5 bases from J, the junction contained 6 bases not matched to a gene. The CDR3, as DNA: TGTGCCAGTAGTACAAAGACAGGGGGGCATCAGCCCCAGCATTTT. Its protein product is CASSTKTGGHQPQHF.

The rearrangement links TRBV29-1 to TRBJ2-5; 8 positions match TRBD1. The CDR3 has 14 amino acids. V was clipped by 2 bases and J by 5 bases; unmatched bases: 7. The germline CDR1 and CDR2 sequences are SQVTM and ANQGSEA. CDR3 DNA: TGCAGCGTTGAAACCGGGACAGGTTTGGAGACCCAGTACTTC. Amino acids: CSVETGTGLETQYF.

The gene calls are TRBV2 and TRBJ2-7, with D unclear. Germline V gene lookup returns CDR1 SNHLY and CDR2 FYNNEI. V was trimmed by 2 bases and J by 3 bases, leaving 8 bases between them. This CDR3 region has 13 residues. CDR3: CASSEWTSYEQYF. The CDR3, as DNA: TGTGCCAGCAGTGAATGGACGAGCTACGAGCAGTACTTC.

The gene calls are TRBV6-5 and TRBJ2-7, with TRBD2 identical over 10 bases. Germline CDR1 is MNHEY and CDR2 is SVGAGI. V shed 4 bases, J shed 5 bases, and the junction held 11 bases outside the gene matches. CDR3 length: 16 amino acids. CDR3 protein: CASSSPLLAGTHEQYF. In nucleotides, the CDR3 is TGTGCCAGCAGTTCCCCTCTACTAGCGGGGACCCACGAGCAGTACTTC.

This chain links TRBV27 with TRBJ2-3, with D tentatively TRBD2 (5 bases). The germline CDR1 and CDR2 sequences are MNHEY and SMNVEV (reference sequence). Trimming removed 5 bases at V and 6 bases at J, with 15 bases between. This CDR3 has 14 residues. The CDR3, as DNA: TGTGCCAGCAGTCCCGGACTTCCCCAGGATACGCAGTATTTT. Encoded protein: CASSPGLPQDTQYF.

V is TRBV13 and J is TRBJ2-2, with 10 bases matching TRBD2. Per the germline V gene, CDR1 is PRHDT and CDR2 is FYEKMQ (reference sequence). Trimming removed 1 base from V and 5 bases from J; junction bases left unmatched: 19. The length of the CDR3 is 21 residues. The CDR3 region has the DNA TGTGCCAGCAGCTTAGCCCCTCCGTCTACTAGCGGGATTCCCCGGACCGGGGAGCTGTTTTTT. It translates to CASSLAPPSTSGIPRTGELFF.

This clone was found a few times. The sample contains more than one DNA sequence encoding this CDR3. V gene TRBV6-5 combines with J gene TRBJ1-2; D not certain. The CDR3 spans 14 residues. The germline gives CDR1 MNHEY, CDR2 SVGAGI. V was shortened by 3 bases and J by 3 bases, with 11 bases between the two germline ends. CDR3 amino acids: CASSYGQADYGYTF. The CDR3 coding sequence is TGTGCCAGCAGTTATGGGCAGGCCGACTATGGCTACACCTTC.

The chain couples TRBV5-6 to TRBJ2-7; D is unresolved. Between the trimmed V and J ends, which lost 0 bases and 0 bases, there was a span of 4 bases. The CDR3 extends over 13 amino acids. CDR1 and CDR2 (germline): SGHDT, YYEEEE. The CDR3 DNA sequence: TGTGCCAGCAGCTTGGGGAGCTCCTACGAGCAGTACTTC. Its protein product is CASSLGSSYEQYF.

V gene TRBV6-4 combines with J gene TRBJ1-1; perhaps TRBD1 as D (6 bases). Deletions cut 5 bases from V and 0 bases from J, with 13 bases between. The CDR3 runs 15 residues. Germline CDR1 and CDR2: MRHNA and SNTAGT. CDR3 residues: CASSTGTGLNTEAFF. Written as DNA, the CDR3 is TGTGCCAGCAGTACCGGCACAGGGTTGAACACTGAAGCTTTCTTT.

The rearrangement links TRBV5-5 to TRBJ2-3, with D possibly TRBD2 on 5 matching bases. V shed 4 bases and J shed 5 bases, with 20 bases lying between them. The CDR3 has 16 amino acids. CDR1 and CDR2 from the germline V gene are SGHKS and YYEKEE (reference sequence). The CDR3 nucleotides are TGTGCCAGCAGCGTACCGGGCCCCGGTGAGGGAGATACGCAGTATTTT. Translated: CASSVPGPGEGDTQYF.

The sample holds one count of this clone. Other DNA sequences within the sample encode an identical CDR3. The rearrangement joins TRBV9 to TRBJ2-1; D gene ambiguous. Trimming stripped 0 bases from V and 3 bases from J, with 7 bases between. Germline V CDR1 and CDR2: SGDLS, YYNGEE. The CDR3 has 14 amino acids. CDR3 loop: CASSVDGRYNEQFF. CDR3 nucleotide sequence: TGTGCCAGCAGCGTAGATGGTCGCTACAATGAGCAGTTCTTC.

The rearrangement links TRBV6-6 to TRBJ1-1, with D uncertain. CDR1 is MNHNY and CDR2 is SVGAGI in the germline V gene (reference sequence). V lost 2 bases and J 3 bases, leaving 10 bases between the germline ends. This CDR3 comprises 14 residues. CDR3 protein: CASSYVRLDTEAFF. CDR3 coding DNA: TGTGCCAGCAGTTACGTGAGATTGGACACTGAAGCTTTCTTT.

The rearrangement joins TRBV28 to TRBJ2-3, with D perhaps matching TRBD1 or TRBD2 (5 bases each). V was trimmed by 3 bases and J by 10 bases, leaving 14 bases between them. This CDR3 comprises 13 residues. Looked up from germline, CDR1 is MDHEN and CDR2 is SYDVKM. The CDR3 region has the DNA TGTGCCAGCAGTTTTGGGGGAAGTCAAGCGCAGTATTTT. Translating it yields CASSFGGSQAQYF. The full variable domain, with the rest looked up from reference TRBV28 and TRBJ2-3, is DVKVTQSSRYLVKRTGEKVFLECVQDMDHENMFWYRQDPGLGLRLIYFSYDVKMKEKGDIPEGYSVSREKKERFSLILESASTNQTSMYLCASSFGGSQAQYFGPGTRLTVL.

The V and J genes are TRBV6-1 and TRBJ2-2, with 12 bases fitting TRBD2. With 2 bases clipped from V and 6 bases from J, the junction kept 7 bases outside the gene matches. This CDR3 has 17 residues. Germline assignment: CDR1 MNHNS and CDR2 SASEGT. Written as DNA, the CDR3 is TGTGCCAGCAGTGAATGGCTAGCGGGAGGGTTGGCCGGGGAGCTGTTTTTT. Protein product: CASSEWLAGGLAGELFF.

This rearrangement joins TRBV4-1 to TRBJ2-1, with 13 bases fitting TRBD2. The V gene's germline CDR1 is MGHRA and CDR2 YSYEKL. V dropped 3 bases and J dropped 8; count of bases not matched to a gene: 4. This CDR3 has 15 amino acids. The CDR3 DNA reads TGCGCCAGCAGCCAGACCGGACTAGCGGGAGATGAGCAGTTCTTC. Translation gives CASSQTGLAGDEQFF.

This clone was observed a single time. The V and J genes are TRBV27 and TRBJ2-7, with 14 bases fitting TRBD2. CDR3 length: 17 amino acids. V dropped 4 bases and J dropped 4; count of bases not matched to a gene: 9. From germline, CDR1 is MNHEY and CDR2 SMNVEV (reference sequence). CDR3 in amino acids: CASSSLTSGRAVYEQYF. As DNA, the CDR3 is TGTGCCAGCAGTTCCCTGACTAGCGGGAGGGCCGTTTACGAGCAGTACTTC.

The rearrangement joins TRBV5-1 to TRBJ2-7, with TRBD2 matching 14 bases. J was trimmed by 4 bases and V by 6 bases; bases with no gene match: 6. The CDR3 has 15 residues. Per germline, CDR1 SGHRS and CDR2 YFSETQ. The DNA of the CDR3 is TGCGCCAGCAAAGGACTAGCGGGAGGTACTTACGAGCAGTACTTC. It specifies CASKGLAGGTYEQYF.